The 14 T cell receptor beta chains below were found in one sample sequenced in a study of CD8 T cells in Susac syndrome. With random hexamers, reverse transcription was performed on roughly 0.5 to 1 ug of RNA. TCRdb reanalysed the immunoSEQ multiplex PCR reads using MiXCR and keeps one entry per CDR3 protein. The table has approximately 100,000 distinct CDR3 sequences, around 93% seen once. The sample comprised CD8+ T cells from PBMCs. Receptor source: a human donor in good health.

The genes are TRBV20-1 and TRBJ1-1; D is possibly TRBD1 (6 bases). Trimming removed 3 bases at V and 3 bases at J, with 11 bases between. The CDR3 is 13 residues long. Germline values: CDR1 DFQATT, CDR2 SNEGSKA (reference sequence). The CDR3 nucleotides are TGCAGTGCTAGCAGGGGCGGGGACACTGAAGCTTTCTTT. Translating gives CSASRGGDTEAFF.

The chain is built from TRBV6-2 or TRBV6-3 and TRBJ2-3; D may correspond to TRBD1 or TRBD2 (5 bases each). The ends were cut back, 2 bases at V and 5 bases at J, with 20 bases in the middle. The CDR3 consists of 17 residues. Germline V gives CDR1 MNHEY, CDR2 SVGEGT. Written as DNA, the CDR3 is TGTGCCAGCAGTTACCCGGGACGGAATCCAAGGGGAGATACGCAGTATTTT. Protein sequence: CASSYPGRNPRGDTQYF.

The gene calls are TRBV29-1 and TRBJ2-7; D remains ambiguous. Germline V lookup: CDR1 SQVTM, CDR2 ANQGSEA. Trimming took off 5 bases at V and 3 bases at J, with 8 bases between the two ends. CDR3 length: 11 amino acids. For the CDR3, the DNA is TGCAGCGTTAGGAACCTCTACGAGCAGTACTTC. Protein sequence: CSVRNLYEQYF.

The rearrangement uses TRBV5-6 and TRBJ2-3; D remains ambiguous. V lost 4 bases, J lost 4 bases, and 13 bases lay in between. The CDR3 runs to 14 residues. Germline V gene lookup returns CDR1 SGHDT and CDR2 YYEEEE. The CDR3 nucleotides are TGTGCCAGCAGCCCCGTTCGAGGCTCAGATACGCAGTATTTT. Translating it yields CASSPVRGSDTQYF.

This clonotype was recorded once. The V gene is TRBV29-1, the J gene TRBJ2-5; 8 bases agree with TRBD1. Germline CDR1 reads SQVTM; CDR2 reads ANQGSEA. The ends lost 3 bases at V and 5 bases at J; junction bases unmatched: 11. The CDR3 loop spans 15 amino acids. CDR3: CSVDTDRGHRETQYF. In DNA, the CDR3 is TGCAGCGTTGATACCGACAGGGGCCATCGGGAGACCCAGTACTTC.

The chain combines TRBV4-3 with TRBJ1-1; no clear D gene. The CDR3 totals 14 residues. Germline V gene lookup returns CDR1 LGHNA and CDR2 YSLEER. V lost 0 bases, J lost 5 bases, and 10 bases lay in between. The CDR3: CASSQDGGLTEAFF. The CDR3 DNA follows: TGCGCCAGCAGCCAAGATGGAGGGCTGACTGAAGCTTTCTTT.

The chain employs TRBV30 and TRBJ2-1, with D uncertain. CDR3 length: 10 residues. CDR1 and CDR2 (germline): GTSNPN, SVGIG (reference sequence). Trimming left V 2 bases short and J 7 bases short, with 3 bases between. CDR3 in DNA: TGTGCCTGGAGTAAAAATGAGCAGTTCTTC. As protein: CAWSKNEQFF.

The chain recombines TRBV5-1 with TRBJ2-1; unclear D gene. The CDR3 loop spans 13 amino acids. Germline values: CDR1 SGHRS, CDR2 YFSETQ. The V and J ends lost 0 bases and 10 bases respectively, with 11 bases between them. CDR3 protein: CASSLVLVDEQFF. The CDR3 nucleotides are TGCGCCAGCAGCTTGGTACTGGTGGACGAGCAGTTCTTC.

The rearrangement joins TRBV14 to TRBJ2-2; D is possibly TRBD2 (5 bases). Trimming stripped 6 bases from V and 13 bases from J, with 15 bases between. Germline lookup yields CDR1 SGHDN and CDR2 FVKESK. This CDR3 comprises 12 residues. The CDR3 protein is CASRTEGSRLFF. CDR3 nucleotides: TGTGCCAGCAGGACCGAGGGTTCCAGGCTGTTTTTT.

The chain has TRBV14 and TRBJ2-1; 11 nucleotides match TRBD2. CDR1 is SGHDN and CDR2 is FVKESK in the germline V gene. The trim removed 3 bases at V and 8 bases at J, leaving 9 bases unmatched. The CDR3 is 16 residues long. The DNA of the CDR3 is TGTGCCAGCAGCCAGAGTCCTAGCGGGAGGTTCGATGAGCAGTTCTTC. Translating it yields CASSQSPSGRFDEQFF. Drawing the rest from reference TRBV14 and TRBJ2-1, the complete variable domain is EAGVTQFPSHSVIEKGQTVTLRCDPISGHDNLYWYRRVMGKEIKFLLHFVKESKQDESGMPNNRFLAERTGGTYSTLKVQPAELEDSGVYFCASSQSPSGRFDEQFFGPGTRLTVL.

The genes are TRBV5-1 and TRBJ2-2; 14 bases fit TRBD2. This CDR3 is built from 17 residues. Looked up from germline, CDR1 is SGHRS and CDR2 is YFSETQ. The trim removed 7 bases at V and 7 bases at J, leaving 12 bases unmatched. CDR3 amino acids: CASGTGLAGEFGGELFF. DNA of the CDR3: TGCGCCAGCGGGACGGGACTAGCGGGAGAATTTGGCGGGGAGCTGTTTTTT. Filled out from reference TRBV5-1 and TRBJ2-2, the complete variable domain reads KAGVTQTPRYLIKTRGQQVTLSCSPISGHRSVSWYQQTPGQGLQFLFEYFSETQRNKGNFPGRFSGRQFSNSRSEMNVSTLELGDSALYLCASGTGLAGEFGGELFFGEGSRLTVL.

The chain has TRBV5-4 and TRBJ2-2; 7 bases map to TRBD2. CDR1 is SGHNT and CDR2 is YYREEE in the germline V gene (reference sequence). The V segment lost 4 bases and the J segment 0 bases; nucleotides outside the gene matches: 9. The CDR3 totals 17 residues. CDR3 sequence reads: CASSPNSGPANTGELFF. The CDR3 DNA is TGTGCCAGCAGCCCAAATAGCGGGCCAGCGAACACCGGGGAGCTGTTTTTT.

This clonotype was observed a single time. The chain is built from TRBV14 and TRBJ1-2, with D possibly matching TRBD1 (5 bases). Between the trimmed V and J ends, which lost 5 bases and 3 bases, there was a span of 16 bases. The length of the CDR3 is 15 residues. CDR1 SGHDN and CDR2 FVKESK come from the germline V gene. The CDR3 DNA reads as TGTGCCAGCAGCTCCGGCCCGGGGGGAGACTATGGCTACACCTTC. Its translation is CASSSGPGGDYGYTF.

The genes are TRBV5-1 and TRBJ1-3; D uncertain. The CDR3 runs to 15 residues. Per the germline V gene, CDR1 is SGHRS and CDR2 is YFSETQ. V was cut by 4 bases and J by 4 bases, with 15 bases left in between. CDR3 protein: CASSLDSGAGNTIYF. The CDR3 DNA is TGCGCCAGCAGCCTGGACTCGGGAGCGGGAAACACCATATATTTT. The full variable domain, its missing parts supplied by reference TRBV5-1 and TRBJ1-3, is KAGVTQTPRYLIKTRGQQVTLSCSPISGHRSVSWYQQTPGQGLQFLFEYFSETQRNKGNFPGRFSGRQFSNSRSEMNVSTLELGDSALYLCASSLDSGAGNTIYFGEGSWLTVV.